Following are 19 T cell receptor beta chains from one sample sequenced in a study of OX40 agonist ivuxolimab in advanced cancers. Profiled with immunoSEQ multiplex PCR; TCRdb holds only in-frame clones, not every one. The data show 58,000 or so clones, with approximately 83% seen just once and approximately 0.64% held by the top ten. The source material was CD4+ or CD8+ T cells sorted from blood, sampled in a trial of the OX40 agonist ivuxolimab. The receptors here all came from an adult with an advanced solid tumor such as melanoma, head and neck, liver or kidney cancer.

The rearrangement joins TRBV14 to TRBJ1-2, with D perhaps matching TRBD1 (6 bases). From germline, CDR1 is SGHDN and CDR2 FVKESK. CDR3 length: 12 amino acids. V lost 1 base to trimming and J lost 9 bases, with 9 bases between them. CDR3 in amino acids: CASSQGTARYTF. CDR3 nucleotide sequence: TGTGCCAGCAGCCAAGGGACAGCGCGCTACACCTTC.

The chain is built from TRBV5-1 and TRBJ1-1; 10 bases line up with TRBD1. Looked up from germline, CDR1 is SGHRS and CDR2 is YFSETQ. The CDR3 has 14 residues. After removal of 4 bases from V and 5 bases from J, the junction contained 5 bases not matched to a gene. The DNA of the CDR3 is TGCGCCAGCAGCGCCCAGGACAGGGGGACTGAAGCTTTCTTT. Translating it yields CASSAQDRGTEAFF.

The chain couples TRBV5-1 to TRBJ2-7, with D hard to call. V lost 0 bases to trimming and J lost 5 bases, with 15 bases between them. Germline CDR1 is SGHRS and CDR2 is YFSETQ. This CDR3 region has 15 residues. DNA of the CDR3: TGCGCCAGCAGCTTGGCCCGGGTCTCGCGCCACGAGCAGTACTTC. Protein sequence: CASSLARVSRHEQYF.

The J gene is TRBJ2-1, the V gene TRBV6-1; D ambiguous. Germline loops: CDR1 MNHNS, CDR2 SASEGT. The CDR3 consists of 14 residues. V was cut by 1 base and J by 14 bases, with 18 bases left in between. The CDR3 DNA is TGTGCCAGCAGTGAAGACGCTAGGATCCCAGATAAGTTCTTC. Its protein product is CASSEDARIPDKFF.

The chain carries TRBV5-1 and TRBJ1-2, with D perhaps matching TRBD1 (6 bases). The germline CDR1 and CDR2 sequences are SGHRS and YFSETQ. Deletions cut 4 bases from V and 4 bases from J, with 17 bases between. The CDR3 covers 15 residues. CDR3 residues: CASSLGTSPGYGYTF. The CDR3 nucleotides are TGCGCCAGCAGCCTAGGGACATCCCCCGGCTATGGCTACACCTTC. The entire variable domain, with the rest obtained from reference TRBV5-1 and TRBJ1-2, is as follows: KAGVTQTPRYLIKTRGQQVTLSCSPISGHRSVSWYQQTPGQGLQFLFEYFSETQRNKGNFPGRFSGRQFSNSRSEMNVSTLELGDSALYLCASSLGTSPGYGYTFGSGTRLTVV.

This sequence joins TRBV5-5 and TRBJ2-5; D remains ambiguous. Trimming left V 2 bases short and J 2 bases short, with 19 bases between. The CDR3 sequence is 17 residues long. Germline V gives CDR1 SGHKS, CDR2 YYEKEE (reference sequence). The CDR3 DNA is TGTGCCAGCAGCTTTGACTCGGCCGTAGTGGGTCAAGAGACCCAGTACTTC. Protein sequence: CASSFDSAVVGQETQYF.

This chain links TRBV5-6 with TRBJ1-3; D not certain. The CDR3 is made up of 13 amino acids. The ends were cut back, 5 bases at V and 4 bases at J, with 10 bases in the middle. CDR1 and CDR2 from the germline V gene are SGHDT and YYEEEE. The CDR3 bases are TGTGCCAGCAGACGGAAAGGCGGAAACACCATATATTTT. Translated: CASRRKGGNTIYF.

The chain recombines TRBV7-9 with TRBJ1-2, with D possibly being TRBD1 (6 bases). The CDR3 runs 16 residues. Per germline, CDR1 SEHNR and CDR2 FQNEAQ (reference sequence). Between the trimmed V and J ends, which lost 2 bases and 1 base, there was a span of 14 bases. The CDR3 region is CASSLMRPQGNYGYTF. The DNA for the CDR3 is TGTGCCAGCAGCTTAATGCGCCCACAGGGTAACTATGGCTACACCTTC.

This chain joins TRBV7-8 and TRBJ2-2; 13 bases match TRBD2. Germline CDR1 reads SGHVS; CDR2 reads FQNEAQ. Germline trimming cut 1 base from V and 6 bases from J; bases unmatched to any gene: 5. The CDR3 covers 17 residues. The CDR3 sequence is CASSLELGLAGAGELFF. In DNA, the CDR3 is TGTGCCAGCAGCTTAGAACTCGGACTAGCGGGAGCCGGGGAGCTGTTTTTT.

This chain connects TRBV7-3 to TRBJ2-5; perhaps D is TRBD1 or TRBD2 (5 bases each). Per the germline V gene, CDR1 is SGHTA and CDR2 is FQGTGA. Between the trimmed V and J ends, which lost 3 bases and 5 bases, there was a span of 10 bases. The CDR3 is made up of 13 amino acids. The CDR3 nucleotides read TGTGCCAGCAGCTTCACGTGGGGGGAGACCCAGTACTTC. This encodes CASSFTWGETQYF.

The chain recombines TRBV9 with TRBJ1-4; unclear D gene. This CDR3 contains 17 residues. Germline CDR1 SGDLS, CDR2 YYNGEE. The ends were cut back, 2 bases at V and 3 bases at J, with 17 bases in the middle. Here the CDR3 DNA reads TGTGCCAGCAGCGTCGGCGGTTCTGGGCCCTCTAATGAAAAACTGTTTTTT. Translating it yields CASSVGGSGPSNEKLFF.

V usage is TRBV18 and J usage is TRBJ1-2; maybe TRBD1 (5 bases). Germline V CDR1 and CDR2: KGHSH, LQKENI. V was clipped by 4 bases and J by 2 bases, with 11 bases between them. There are 14 residues in the CDR3. CDR3 amino acids: CASSQNTGNYGYTF. CDR3 sequence (DNA): TGTGCCAGCTCACAAAATACAGGAAACTATGGCTACACCTTC.

The chain carries TRBV9 and TRBJ2-7; D may be TRBD1 or TRBD2 (6 bases each). This CDR3 is built from 17 residues. V was shortened by 2 bases and J by 10 bases, with 28 bases between the two germline ends. The germline V gene has CDR1 SGDLS and CDR2 YYNGEE. CDR3 loop: CASSVGPLSGGTTEQYF. The CDR3 nucleotides are TGTGCCAGCAGCGTGGGTCCCTTAAGCGGAGGGACAACCGAACAGTACTTC.

The genes are TRBV7-9 and TRBJ1-3, with no clear D. The CDR3 has 11 residues. The V gene lost 1 base and the J gene lost 5 bases, with 0 bases spanning the gap. Germline lookup yields CDR1 SEHNR and CDR2 FQNEAQ (reference sequence). The CDR3 spells CASSLGNTIYF. CDR3 in DNA: TGTGCCAGCAGCTTAGGAAACACCATATATTTT. Supplemented by reference TRBV7-9 and TRBJ1-3, the full variable domain reads DTGVSQNPRHKITKRGQNVTFRCDPISEHNRLYWYRQTLGQGPEFLTYFQNEAQLEKSRLLSDRFSAERPKGSFSTLEIQRTEQGDSAMYLCASSLGNTIYFGEGSWLTVV.

The chain uses TRBV19 and TRBJ1-5; D uncertain. Between the trimmed V and J ends, which lost 8 bases and 9 bases, there was a span of 14 bases. The CDR3 covers 12 residues. CDR1 and CDR2 from the germline V gene are LNHDA and SQIVND (reference sequence). CDR3 in amino acids: CASSLHRGPQHF. Here the CDR3 DNA reads TGTGCCAGTTCCCTGCACCGAGGGCCCCAGCATTTT.

The chain employs TRBV2 and TRBJ2-7; TRBD2 matches 10 bases. CDR3 length: 15 amino acids. Germline V lookup: CDR1 SNHLY, CDR2 FYNNEI. The V segment lost 5 bases and the J segment 2 bases; nucleotides outside the gene matches: 6. The CDR3 region is CASSISGGGPYEQYF. The CDR3 DNA sequence: TGTGCCAGCAGTATCAGCGGGGGGGGTCCCTACGAGCAGTACTTC.

The V call is TRBV18, the J call TRBJ1-6; D ambiguous. V was cut by 2 bases and J by 2 bases, with 10 bases left in between. The germline CDR1 and CDR2 sequences are KGHSH and LQKENI. CDR3 length: 16 residues. CDR3 bases: TGTGCCAGCTCACCAAGAGAAGGGCCCTATAATTCACCCCTCCACTTT. Amino acids: CASSPREGPYNSPLHF.

This chain uses TRBV5-1 with TRBJ2-6, with TRBD1 identical over 11 bases. The length of the CDR3 is 17 residues. CDR1 and CDR2 from the germline V gene are SGHRS and YFSETQ. V was pared by 4 bases and J by 2 bases, with 5 bases of the junction left unmatched. The DNA of the CDR3 is TGCGCCAGCAGCCCAGGGACAGGGGGGACTGGGGCCAACGTCCTGACTTTC. Encoded protein: CASSPGTGGTGANVLTF.

The gene calls are TRBV29-1 and TRBJ2-1; D may be TRBD2 (6 bases). Trimming pared 4 bases from V and 6 bases from J, leaving 16 bases between. The CDR3 runs 14 residues. Germline V lookup: CDR1 SQVTM, CDR2 ANQGSEA. CDR3 in DNA: TGCAGCGTTGTGGGGTCTCGGGGGTCCAATGAGCAGTTCTTC. Translating it yields CSVVGSRGSNEQFF.